This TCR beta chain was identified during a study of identical twins. Findings and limits, study-wide: Twins' excess sharing was less marked for out-of-frame beta sequences.

This clonotype was seen only a few times. Its antigen is as yet unknown. This CDR3 has 14 residues. V lost 8 bases to trimming and J lost 8 bases; unmatched junction nucleotides: 10. The germline gives CDR1 KGHSH, CDR2 LQKENI. cDNA carried unique molecular identifiers, and a universal primer site was added by template switching. MiXCR was run by TCRdb on the 5' RACE reads, yielding one entry per CDR3 protein. Of just under 650,000 distinct CDR3 sequences in the sample, 7% to 7.5% were seen once. Each donor (without exception) was a healthy Caucasian. This sample also belongs to another study, concerning yellow fever vaccine responses in identical twins.

J is TRBJ2-1 and V is TRBV18; 9 positions agree with TRBD2. The sequence was obtained from a woman under 30 in good health. The source material was PBMCs. DNA of the CDR3: TGTGCCAGCACGACGGCTAGCGGGGTTTATGAGCAGTTCTTC. It yields the protein CASTTASGVYEQFF. Looking up the rest from reference TRBV18 and TRBJ2-1 gives the full variable domain: NAGVMQNPRHLVRRRGQEARLRCSPMKGHSHVYWYRQLPEEGLKFMVYLQKENIIDESGMPKERFSAEFPKEGPSILRIQQVVRGDSAAYFCASTTASGVYEQFFGPGTRLTVL.